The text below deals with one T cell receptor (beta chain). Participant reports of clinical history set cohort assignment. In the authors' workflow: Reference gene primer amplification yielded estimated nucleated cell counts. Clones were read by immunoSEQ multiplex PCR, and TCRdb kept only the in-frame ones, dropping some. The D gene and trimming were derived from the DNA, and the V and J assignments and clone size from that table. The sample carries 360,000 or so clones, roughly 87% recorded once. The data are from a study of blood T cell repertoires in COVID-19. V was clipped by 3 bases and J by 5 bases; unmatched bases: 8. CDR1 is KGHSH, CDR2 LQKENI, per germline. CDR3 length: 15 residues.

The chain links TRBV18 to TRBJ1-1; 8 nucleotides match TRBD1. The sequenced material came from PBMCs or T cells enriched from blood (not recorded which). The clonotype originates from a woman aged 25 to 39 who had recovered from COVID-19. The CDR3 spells CASSPVQGAGTEAFF. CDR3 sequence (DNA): TGTGCCAGCTCACCGGTCCAGGGGGCGGGAACTGAAGCTTTCTTT.